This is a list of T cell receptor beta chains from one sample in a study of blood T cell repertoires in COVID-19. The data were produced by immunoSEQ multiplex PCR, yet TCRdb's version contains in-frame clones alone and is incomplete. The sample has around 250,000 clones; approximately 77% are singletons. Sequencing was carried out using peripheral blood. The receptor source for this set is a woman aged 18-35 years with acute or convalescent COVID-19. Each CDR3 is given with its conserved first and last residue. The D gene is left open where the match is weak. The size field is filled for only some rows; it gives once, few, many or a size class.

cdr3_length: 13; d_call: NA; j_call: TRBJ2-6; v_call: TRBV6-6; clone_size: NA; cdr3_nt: TGTGCCAGCACCGGCTCTGGGGCCAACGTCCTGACTTTC; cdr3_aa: CASTGSGANVLTF
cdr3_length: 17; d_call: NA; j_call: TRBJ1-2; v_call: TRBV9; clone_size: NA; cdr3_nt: TGTGCCAGCAGCGTAGCAGATGGGGCAGCCACTAACTATGGCTACACCTTC; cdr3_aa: CASSVADGAATNYGYTF
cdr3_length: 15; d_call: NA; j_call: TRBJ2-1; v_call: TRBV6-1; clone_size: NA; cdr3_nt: TGTGCCAGCAGTGAATTAGGGGGCTCCTACAATGAGCAGTTCTTC; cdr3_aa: CASSELGGSYNEQFF
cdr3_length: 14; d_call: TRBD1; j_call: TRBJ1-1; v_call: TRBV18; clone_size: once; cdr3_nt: TGTGCCAGCTCACTCAGGGGGAAGGGCACTGAAGCTTTCTTT; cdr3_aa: CASSLRGKGTEAFF
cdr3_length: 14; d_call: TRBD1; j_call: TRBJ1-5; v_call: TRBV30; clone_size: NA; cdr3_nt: TGTGCCTGCTCGACAGGGGTAAGCAATCAGCCCCAGCATTTT; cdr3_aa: CACSTGVSNQPQHF
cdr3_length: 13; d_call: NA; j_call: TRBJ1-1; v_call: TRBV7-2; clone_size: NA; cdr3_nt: TGTGCCAGCAGCTACCAGGGGAACACTGAAGCTTTCTTT; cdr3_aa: CASSYQGNTEAFF
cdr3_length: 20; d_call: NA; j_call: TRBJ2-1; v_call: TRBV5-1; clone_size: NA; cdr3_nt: TGCGCCAGCAGCTTGGGGGTACCCATCTACAGGGAACATCCCTACAATGAGCAGTTCTTC; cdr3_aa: CASSLGVPIYREHPYNEQFF
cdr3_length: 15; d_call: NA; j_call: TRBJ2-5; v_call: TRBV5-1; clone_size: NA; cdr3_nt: TGCGCCAGCAGCCCCGGCCCGGGTTCCGGTGAGACCCAGTACTTC; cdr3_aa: CASSPGPGSGETQYF
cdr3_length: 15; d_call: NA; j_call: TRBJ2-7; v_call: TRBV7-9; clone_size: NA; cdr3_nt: TGTGCCAGCAGCTTCCAGGATGGGAGCTCCTACGAGCAGTACTTC; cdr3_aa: CASSFQDGSSYEQYF
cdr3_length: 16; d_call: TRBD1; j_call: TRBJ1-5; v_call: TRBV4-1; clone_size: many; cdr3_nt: TGCGCCAGCAGCCAAGATTCGACAGGGTTATATCAGCCCCAGCATTTT; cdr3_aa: CASSQDSTGLYQPQHF
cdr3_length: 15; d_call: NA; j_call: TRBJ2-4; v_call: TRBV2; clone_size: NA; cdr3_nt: TGTGCCAGCAGTGAAGGCAGACTAGCCAAAAACATTCAGTACTTC; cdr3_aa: CASSEGRLAKNIQYF
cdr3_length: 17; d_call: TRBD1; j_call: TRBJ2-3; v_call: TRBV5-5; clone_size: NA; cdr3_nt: TGTGCCAGCAGCCACACTGACAGGGTTTGGAGCACAGATACGCAGTATTTT; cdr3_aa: CASSHTDRVWSTDTQYF
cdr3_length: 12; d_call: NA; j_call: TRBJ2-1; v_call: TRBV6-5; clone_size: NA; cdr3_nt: TGTGCCAGCAGCCCACTAAACAATGAGCAGTTCTTC; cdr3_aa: CASSPLNNEQFF
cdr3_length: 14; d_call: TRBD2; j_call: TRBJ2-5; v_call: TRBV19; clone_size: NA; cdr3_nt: TGTGCCAGTATGGGGACTAGCGTGGGAGAGACCCAGTACTTC; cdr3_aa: CASMGTSVGETQYF
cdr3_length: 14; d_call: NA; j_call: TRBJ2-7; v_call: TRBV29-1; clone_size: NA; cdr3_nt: TGCAGCGTTTATCTTGTGGGGGGTTCCTACGAGCAGTACTTC; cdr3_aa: CSVYLVGGSYEQYF
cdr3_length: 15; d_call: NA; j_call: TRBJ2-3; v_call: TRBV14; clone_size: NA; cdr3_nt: TGTGCCAGCAGCCTGTGGGTGGGCAGCACAGATACGCAGTATTTT; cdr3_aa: CASSLWVGSTDTQYF
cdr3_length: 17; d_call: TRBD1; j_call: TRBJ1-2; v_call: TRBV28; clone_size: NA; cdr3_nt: TGTGCCAGCAGTCGACAGGGGGCCCTGCAGAAACGCTGGGGCTACACCTTC; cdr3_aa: CASSRQGALQKRWGYTF
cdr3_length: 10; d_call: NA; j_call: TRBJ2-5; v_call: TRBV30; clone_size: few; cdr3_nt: TGTGCCTACCACGCGGAGACCCAGTACTTC; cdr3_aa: CAYHAETQYF
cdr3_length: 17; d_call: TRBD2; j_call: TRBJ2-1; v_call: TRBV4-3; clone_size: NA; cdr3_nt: TGCGCCAGCAGCCGATCCCCCCCTAGCGGAGCCTACAATGAGCAGTTCTTC; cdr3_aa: CASSRSPPSGAYNEQFF
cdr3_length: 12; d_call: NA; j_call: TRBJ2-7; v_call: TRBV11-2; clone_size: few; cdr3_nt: TGTGCCAGCAGCTCATCCCAACGGGAGCAGTACTTC; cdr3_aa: CASSSSQREQYF
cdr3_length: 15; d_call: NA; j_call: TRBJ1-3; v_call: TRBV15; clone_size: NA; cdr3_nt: TGTGCCACCAGCAGAGATGGGGGGATAGGAAACACCATATATTTT; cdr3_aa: CATSRDGGIGNTIYF
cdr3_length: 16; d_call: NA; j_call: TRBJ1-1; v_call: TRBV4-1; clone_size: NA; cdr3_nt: TGCGCCAGCAGCCAAGAGAGGGCCGGGCCAAACACTGAAGCTTTCTTT; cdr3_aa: CASSQERAGPNTEAFF
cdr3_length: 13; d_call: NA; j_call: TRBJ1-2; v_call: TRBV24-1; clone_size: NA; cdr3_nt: TGTGCCACCAGTGGTTTAGGGGGTGTCGGCTACACCTTC; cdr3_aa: CATSGLGGVGYTF
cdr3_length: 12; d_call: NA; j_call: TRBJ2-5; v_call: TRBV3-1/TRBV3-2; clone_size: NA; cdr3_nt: TGTGCCAGCAGCCCCCCACAAGAGACCCAGTACTTC; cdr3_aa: CASSPPQETQYF
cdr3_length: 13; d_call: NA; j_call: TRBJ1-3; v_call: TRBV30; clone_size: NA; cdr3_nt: TGTGCCTGGAGTTCGGTCTCTGGAAACACCATATATTTT; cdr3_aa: CAWSSVSGNTIYF
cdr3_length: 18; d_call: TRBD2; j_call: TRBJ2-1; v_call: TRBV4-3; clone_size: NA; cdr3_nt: TGCGCCAGCAGCCAAGGCCTTAGCGGGAGGGCCTTTTACAATGAGCAGTTCTTC; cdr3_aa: CASSQGLSGRAFYNEQFF
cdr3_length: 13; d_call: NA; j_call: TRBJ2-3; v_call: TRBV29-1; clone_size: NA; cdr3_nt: TGCAGCGTTGATAAACAGGGCACAGATACGCAGTATTTT; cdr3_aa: CSVDKQGTDTQYF
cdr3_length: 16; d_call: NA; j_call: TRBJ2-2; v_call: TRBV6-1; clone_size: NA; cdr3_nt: TGTGCCAGCAGTGAAGCGGCAGGGTTCGACACCGGGGAGCTGTTTTTT; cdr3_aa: CASSEAAGFDTGELFF
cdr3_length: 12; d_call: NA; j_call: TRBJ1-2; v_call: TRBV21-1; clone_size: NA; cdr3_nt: TGTGCCAGCAGCAGCCGGGTAAATGGCTACACCTTC; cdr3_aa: CASSSRVNGYTF
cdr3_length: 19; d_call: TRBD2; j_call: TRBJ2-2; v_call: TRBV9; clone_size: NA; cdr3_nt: TGTGCCAGCAGCGTAGACGTAGGACTAGCGGGAGGGTTCCCCGGGGAGCTGTTTTTT; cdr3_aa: CASSVDVGLAGGFPGELFF
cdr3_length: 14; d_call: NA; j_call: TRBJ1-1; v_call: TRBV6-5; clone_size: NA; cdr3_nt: TGTGCCAGCAGCCACGACAGCGTCTCCCTTGAAGCTTTCTTT; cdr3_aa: CASSHDSVSLEAFF
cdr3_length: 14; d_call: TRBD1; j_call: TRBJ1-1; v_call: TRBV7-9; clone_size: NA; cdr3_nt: TGTGCCAGCAGCCAGACAGGGTCGGGAACTGAAGCTTTCTTT; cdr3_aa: CASSQTGSGTEAFF
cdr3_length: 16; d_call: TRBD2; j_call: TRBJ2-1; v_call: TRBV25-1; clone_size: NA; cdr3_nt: TGTGCCAGCGCGGGAGGGGGCTCTCTAGCGTTGGGTGAGCAGTTCTTC; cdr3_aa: CASAGGGSLALGEQFF
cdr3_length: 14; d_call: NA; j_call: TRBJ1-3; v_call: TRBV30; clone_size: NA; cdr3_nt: TGTGCCTGGAGATCGGTGGGAGAAGGAAACACCATATATTTT; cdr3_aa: CAWRSVGEGNTIYF
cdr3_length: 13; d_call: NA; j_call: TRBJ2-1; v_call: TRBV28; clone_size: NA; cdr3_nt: TGTGCCAGCACCCCCCTCGGGTTCCATGAGCAGTTCTTC; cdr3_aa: CASTPLGFHEQFF
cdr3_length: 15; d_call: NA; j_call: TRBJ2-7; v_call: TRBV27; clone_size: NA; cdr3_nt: TGTGCCAGCAGTTTATCGGCCCCCTTCCCCTACGAGCAGTACTTC; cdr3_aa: CASSLSAPFPYEQYF
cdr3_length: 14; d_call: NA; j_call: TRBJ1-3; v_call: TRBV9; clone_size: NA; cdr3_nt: TGTGCCAGCAGCGTAGAGGGGTCTGGAAACACCATATATTTT; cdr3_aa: CASSVEGSGNTIYF
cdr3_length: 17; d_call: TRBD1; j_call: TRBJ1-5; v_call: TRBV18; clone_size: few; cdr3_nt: TGTGCCAGCTCACTAGAGAAAACCGGGACAGGGAATCAACCCCAGCATTTT; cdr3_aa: CASSLEKTGTGNQPQHF
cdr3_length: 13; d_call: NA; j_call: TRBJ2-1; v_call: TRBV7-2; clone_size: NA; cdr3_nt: TGTGCCAGCAGCTTAACATACTACAATGAGCAGTTCTTC; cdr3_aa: CASSLTYYNEQFF
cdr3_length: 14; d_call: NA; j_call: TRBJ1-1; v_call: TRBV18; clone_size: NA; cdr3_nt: TGTGCCAGCTCACCAACTAGAGGGAACACTGAAGCTTTCTTT; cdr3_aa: CASSPTRGNTEAFF
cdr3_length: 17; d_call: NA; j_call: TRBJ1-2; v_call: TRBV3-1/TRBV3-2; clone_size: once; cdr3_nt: TGTGCCAGCAGCAAAGCGCGTGAGGGTCGGACCAATGAGGGCTACACCTTC; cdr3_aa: CASSKAREGRTNEGYTF
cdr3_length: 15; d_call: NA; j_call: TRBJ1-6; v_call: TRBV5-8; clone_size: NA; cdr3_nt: TGTGCCAGCAGCCCCGACGACACTTATAATTCACCCCTCCACTTT; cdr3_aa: CASSPDDTYNSPLHF